Presented here are 19 T cell receptor beta chains from one specimen sequenced in a study of blood T cell repertoires in COVID-19. TCRdb's table, derived via immunoSEQ multiplex PCR, lists solely in-frame clones and lacks some. This table has about 300,000 clones, around 86% appearing once. Sequenced material: peripheral blood. All receptors come from a man aged 65 to 85 with acute or convalescent COVID-19.

V and J are TRBV18 and TRBJ1-1; D is unresolved. V lost 1 base and J 5 bases, leaving 17 bases between the germline ends. In germline, CDR1 is KGHSH, CDR2 LQKENI. The CDR3 extends over 16 amino acids. The CDR3 sequence: CASSPQEAFGVTEAFF. The CDR3, as DNA: TGTGCCAGCTCACCACAGGAGGCCTTCGGGGTAACTGAAGCTTTCTTT.

The rearrangement joins TRBV6-2 or TRBV6-3 to TRBJ2-2, with D possibly TRBD1 on 6 matching bases. Germline assignment: CDR1 MNHEY and CDR2 SVGEGT. This CDR3 region has 15 residues. The V gene lost 5 bases and the J gene lost 1 base, with 11 bases spanning the gap. CDR3 amino acids: CASSADRWNTGELFF. CDR3 sequence (DNA): TGTGCCAGCAGTGCGGACAGATGGAACACCGGGGAGCTGTTTTTT.

J is TRBJ1-4 and V is TRBV3-1 (or the pseudogene TRBV3-2); D ambiguous. This CDR3 has 13 residues. V lost 6 bases to trimming and J lost 4 bases, with 9 bases between them. Germline V gene data show CDR1 as LGHDT and CDR2 as YNNKEL (reference sequence). CDR3 in amino acids: CASSPTFNEKLFF. DNA of the CDR3: TGTGCCAGCAGTCCGACATTTAATGAAAAACTGTTTTTT.

V gene TRBV15 combines with J gene TRBJ1-6; TRBD1 matches 9 bases. Per germline, CDR1 LNHNV and CDR2 YYDKDF (reference sequence). The CDR3 totals 15 residues. Losses at the gene ends were 3 bases for V and 7 bases for J; bases not matched to a gene: 4. The CDR3 spells CATSRSGTGNSPLHF. The DNA of the CDR3 is TGTGCCACCAGCAGGTCCGGGACAGGGAATTCACCCCTCCACTTT.

The gene calls are TRBV15 and TRBJ2-5, with D perhaps matching TRBD2 (7 bases). The CDR3 runs 13 residues. V lost 6 bases to trimming and J lost 5 bases, with 13 bases between them. Germline V lookup: CDR1 LNHNV, CDR2 YYDKDF (reference sequence). CDR3 amino acids: CATREGGAETQYF. The CDR3 nucleotides read TGTGCCACCAGGGAGGGGGGGGCGGAGACCCAGTACTTC.

This chain uses TRBV7-9 with TRBJ2-2, with unresolved D. In germline, CDR1 is SEHNR, CDR2 FQNEAQ (reference sequence). Trimming took 7 bases from V and 1 from J, leaving 10 bases between them. This CDR3 has 14 residues. CDR3 protein: CASNLLGNTGELFF. CDR3 DNA sequence: TGTGCCAGCAACCTTCTAGGGAACACCGGGGAGCTGTTTTTT.

The chain uses TRBV6-2 or TRBV6-3 and TRBJ2-1; no firm D call. CDR3 length: 12 amino acids. V shed 6 bases and J shed 5 bases, with 8 bases lying between them. CDR1 is MNHEY and CDR2 is SVGEGT in the germline V gene. The CDR3: CASSRHNNEQFF. In DNA form, the CDR3 reads TGTGCCAGCAGCCGACACAACAATGAGCAGTTCTTC.

The V and J genes are TRBV5-6 and TRBJ2-7, with TRBD1 identical over 8 bases. CDR1 is SGHDT and CDR2 is YYEEEE in the germline V gene. The ends lost 4 bases at V and 0 bases at J; junction bases unmatched: 9. The length of the CDR3 is 16 residues. DNA for the CDR3: TGTGCCAGCAGCCAGGAACAGGGGGGCATCTCCTACGAGCAGTACTTC. Its protein product is CASSQEQGGISYEQYF.

J is TRBJ1-2 and V is TRBV28; 8 bases line up with TRBD1. V gave up 8 bases and J gave up 8 bases; unmatched junction bases: 7. Looked up from germline, CDR1 is MDHEN and CDR2 is SYDVKM. This CDR3 comprises 12 residues. CDR3 DNA: TGTGCCAGCTACGGACAGGGTGGCGGCTACACCTTC. This codes for CASYGQGGGYTF.

The chain's CDR3 is CASSYPRASYEQYF. CDR3 coding DNA: TGTGCCAGCAGTTACCCTCGAGCGTCCTACGAGCAGTACTTC. The chain has TRBV6-2 or TRBV6-3 and TRBJ2-7, with no clear D. In germline, CDR1 is MNHEY, CDR2 SVGEGT. Trimming left V 2 bases short and J 1 base short, with 9 bases between. CDR3 size: 14 residues.

V and J are TRBV3-1 (or the pseudogene TRBV3-2) and TRBJ1-6, with D possibly being TRBD1 (5 bases). Germline-derived CDR1 and CDR2 are LGHDT and YNNKEL (reference sequence). The CDR3 contains 16 residues. V was clipped by 4 bases and J by 5 bases, with 15 bases between them. As DNA, the CDR3 is TGTGCCAGCAGCCCGGTCCGGGGGGGGAATAATTCACCCCTCCACTTT. Protein sequence: CASSPVRGGNNSPLHF.

The rearrangement uses TRBV28 and TRBJ1-2, with D uncertain. This CDR3 is 14 amino acids long. Per the germline V gene, CDR1 is MDHEN and CDR2 is SYDVKM. The V and J ends lost 5 bases and 1 base respectively, with 11 bases between them. Written as DNA, the CDR3 is TGTGCCAGCAGTCCGGCAGGAATTAACTATGGCTACACCTTC. It encodes CASSPAGINYGYTF.

The CDR3 sequence: CASSIRTGGPWETQYF. The DNA of the CDR3 is TGTGCCAGCAGCATACGGACAGGGGGCCCCTGGGAGACCCAGTACTTC. The rearrangement uses TRBV7-2 and TRBJ2-5; 11 bases line up with TRBD1. The CDR3 contains 16 residues. Germline values: CDR1 SGHTA, CDR2 FQGNSA. Trimming took 5 bases from V and 5 from J; bases not matched to a gene: 10.

The chain carries TRBV15 and TRBJ1-1; TRBD1 matches at 9 bases. The V and J ends lost 9 bases and 4 bases, in that order; junction bases with no gene match: 12. In germline, CDR1 is LNHNV, CDR2 YYDKDF (reference sequence). This CDR3 contains 15 residues. The CDR3 region is CATSPGQGIPTEAFF. CDR3 in DNA: TGTGCCACGTCGCCGGGACAGGGAATTCCCACTGAAGCTTTCTTT.

This chain links TRBV19 with TRBJ1-1; D gene uncertain. The V gene lost 4 bases and the J gene lost 2 bases, with 11 bases spanning the gap. Germline V gene lookup returns CDR1 LNHDA and CDR2 SQIVND (reference sequence). This CDR3 has 14 amino acids. CDR3 bases: TGTGCCAGTAGTACACTAACACGTAACACTGAAGCTTTCTTT. It yields the protein CASSTLTRNTEAFF. Full variable domain (rest looked up from reference TRBV19 and TRBJ1-1): DGGITQSPKYLFRKEGQNVTLSCEQNLNHDAMYWYRQDPGQGLRLIYYSQIVNDFQKGDIAEGYSVSREKKESFPLTVTSAQKNPTAFYLCASSTLTRNTEAFFGQGTRLTVV.

This chain uses TRBV29-1 with TRBJ2-7, with TRBD2 matching 13 bases. The CDR3 length is 16 residues. V shed 6 bases, J shed 4 bases, and the junction held 12 bases outside the gene matches. The germline V gene encodes CDR1 SQVTM and CDR2 ANQGSEA. In nucleotides, the CDR3 is TGCAGCGTCGACTACTCCGGGACTAGCGGGATTTACGAGCAGTACTTC. Amino acid sequence: CSVDYSGTSGIYEQYF.

The chain employs TRBV30 and TRBJ1-6, with TRBD1 matching over 7 bases. The CDR3 is 14 amino acids. Germline CDR1 is GTSNPN and CDR2 is SVGIG (reference sequence). Trimming removed 3 bases from V and 5 bases from J; junction bases left unmatched: 4. The CDR3: CAWRTGTDNSPLHF. Here the CDR3 DNA reads TGTGCCTGGAGAACCGGGACAGATAATTCACCCCTCCACTTT.

This chain links TRBV7-9 with TRBJ2-3, with 9 positions matching TRBD2. This CDR3 comprises 18 residues. Germline-derived CDR1 and CDR2 are SEHNR and FQNEAQ (reference sequence). After removal of 0 bases from V and 1 base from J, the junction contained 8 bases not matched to a gene. For the CDR3, the DNA is TGTGCCAGCAGCTTAGCGCTTGGCGGGGGGGCTGGCACAGATACGCAGTATTTT. It is translated as CASSLALGGGAGTDTQYF. The full variable domain, its missing parts supplied by reference TRBV7-9 and TRBJ2-3, is DTGVSQNPRHKITKRGQNVTFRCDPISEHNRLYWYRQTLGQGPEFLTYFQNEAQLEKSRLLSDRFSAERPKGSFSTLEIQRTEQGDSAMYLCASSLALGGGAGTDTQYFGPGTRLTVL.

V is TRBV11-2 and J is TRBJ1-6; TRBD1 agrees at 9 bases. The CDR3 spans 14 residues. Trimming at V came to 3 bases and at J to 12 bases, leaving 6 bases not matched to a gene. Germline V gene data show CDR1 as SGHAT and CDR2 as FQNNGV. The DNA for the CDR3 is TGTGCCAGCAGCTTGGACAGGGGCAGCGGACCCCTCCACTTT. Residues: CASSLDRGSGPLHF.